Below are 15 T cell receptor beta chains sequenced from a single sample in a study of blood T cell repertoires in COVID-19. Here immunoSEQ multiplex PCR was the method, and the copy in TCRdb shows in-frame clones only, minus some. Of about 99,000 clones detected, more than 80% appear once; the ten largest clones hold around 5.2%. The sequencing input was peripheral blood. Source of these receptors: a man older than 75 with COVID-19, enrolled during active disease.

V and J are TRBV6-6 and TRBJ2-2; D gene unclear. Germline CDR1 and CDR2: MNHNY and SVGAGI (reference sequence). This CDR3 has 12 amino acids. The germline V and J ends were trimmed by 7 bases and 3 bases, with 6 bases remaining between them. CDR3 residues: CASTQYTGELFF. Here the CDR3 DNA reads TGTGCCAGCACCCAGTACACCGGGGAGCTGTTTTTT.

In its sample, this clone was seen once. The chain has TRBV6-5 and TRBJ1-6; 7 nucleotides match TRBD1. Germline V CDR1 and CDR2: MNHEY, SVGAGI. This CDR3 region has 15 residues. The trim removed 6 bases at V and 7 bases at J, leaving 9 bases unmatched. CDR3 protein: CASRPAGTANSPLHF. CDR3 DNA sequence: TGTGCCAGCAGGCCGGCCGGGACAGCCAATTCACCCCTCCACTTT.

This clone was seen just once. This chain links TRBV19 with TRBJ1-2, with 7 bases matching TRBD1. Germline CDR1 LNHDA, CDR2 SQIVND (reference sequence). The V and J ends lost 1 base and 2 bases, in that order; junction bases with no gene match: 4. The CDR3 contains 15 residues. The DNA for the CDR3 is TGTGCCAGTAGTATAGGCAGGGGGGTGAACTATGGCTACACCTTC. Translating gives CASSIGRGVNYGYTF.

V and J are TRBV15 and TRBJ2-1, with TRBD2 identical over 13 bases. With 1 base clipped from V and 6 bases from J, the junction kept 6 bases outside the gene matches. There are 17 residues in the CDR3. Germline loops: CDR1 LNHNV, CDR2 YYDKDF (reference sequence). CDR3 bases: TGTGCCACCAGCAGAGTACTAACTAGCGGGAGGGCCAATGAGCAGTTCTTC. Encoded protein: CATSRVLTSGRANEQFF. Supplemented by reference TRBV15 and TRBJ2-1, the full variable domain reads DAMVIQNPRYQVTQFGKPVTLSCSQTLNHNVMYWYQQKSSQAPKLLFHYYDKDFNNEADTPDNFQSRRPNTSFCFLDIRSPGLGDTAMYLCATSRVLTSGRANEQFFGPGTRLTVL.

This rearrangement joins TRBV9 to TRBJ1-6, with D hard to call. V was pared by 2 bases and J by 5 bases, with 11 bases between. This CDR3 has 15 residues. Germline V CDR1 and CDR2: SGDLS, YYNGEE. CDR3 DNA sequence: TGTGCCAGCAGCGTTGACCAGCGAGATAATTCACCCCTCCACTTT. It codes for CASSVDQRDNSPLHF.

This clone came up once. J is TRBJ2-7 and V is TRBV7-9; tentative D call: TRBD2 (5 bases). Trimming shortened V by 5 bases and J by 7 bases, and 21 bases separated the two germline ends. There are 15 residues in the CDR3. Germline assignment: CDR1 SEHNR and CDR2 FQNEAQ (reference sequence). The CDR3 is CASSMLPDGVSEQYF. DNA of the CDR3: TGTGCCAGCAGCATGCTTCCGGACGGGGTTTCTGAGCAGTACTTC.

The V call is TRBV11-2, the J call TRBJ2-7, with D perhaps TRBD2 (6 bases). The V end was cut by 4 bases, the J end by 6 bases, with 16 bases between. From germline, CDR1 is SGHAT and CDR2 FQNNGV. The CDR3 spans 14 residues. The CDR3 coding sequence is TGTGCCAGCAGCTCTCACAGCGGGTTGGGCGAGCAGTACTTC. Translating gives CASSSHSGLGEQYF. The full variable domain, completed using reference TRBV11-2 and TRBJ2-7, is EAGVAQSPRYKIIEKRQSVAFWCNPISGHATLYWYQQILGQGPKLLIQFQNNGVVDDSQLPKDRFSAERLKGVDSTLKIQPAKLEDSAVYLCASSSHSGLGEQYFGPGTRLTVT.

V usage is TRBV9 and J usage is TRBJ2-7, with 9 bases fitting TRBD2. With V trimmed by 2 bases and J by 3 bases, 0 bases remained unmatched. Germline V gene lookup returns CDR1 SGDLS and CDR2 YYNGEE. This CDR3 spans 13 amino acids. The CDR3 DNA reads TGTGCCAGCAGCGTTAGCGGGAGCTACGAGCAGTACTTC. Its protein product is CASSVSGSYEQYF.

This clone was observed a single time. The V gene is TRBV5-1, the J gene TRBJ2-3; TRBD2 matches at 10 bases. CDR1 is SGHRS, CDR2 YFSETQ, per germline. V was clipped by 6 bases and J by 5 bases; unmatched bases: 6. This CDR3 is built from 14 residues. The chain's CDR3 is CASTLAGFRDTQYF. In nucleotides, the CDR3 is TGCGCCAGCACACTAGCGGGATTTCGAGATACGCAGTATTTT.

The chain is built from TRBV19 and TRBJ2-2; a weak D match, TRBD2 (7 bases). CDR1 and CDR2 from the germline V gene are LNHDA and SQIVND (reference sequence). This CDR3 comprises 18 residues. V lost 0 bases to trimming and J lost 4 bases, with 18 bases between them. CDR3 nucleotide sequence: TGTGCCAGTAGTATAGAGGGTCGGGGGGCGCATGGCACCGGGGAGCTGTTTTTT. Protein product: CASSIEGRGAHGTGELFF.

This clone was detected only once. The chain employs TRBV11-2 and TRBJ2-6; D gene uncertain. V gave up 2 bases and J gave up 0 bases, with 14 bases separating them. Looked up from germline, CDR1 is SGHAT and CDR2 is FQNNGV. This CDR3 comprises 18 residues. Here the CDR3 reads CASSLRPFSSSGANVLTF. The CDR3 DNA follows: TGTGCCAGCAGCTTACGTCCCTTCTCCAGCTCTGGGGCCAACGTCCTGACTTTC. Together with reference TRBV11-2 and TRBJ2-6, the CDR3 gives the full variable domain: EAGVAQSPRYKIIEKRQSVAFWCNPISGHATLYWYQQILGQGPKLLIQFQNNGVVDDSQLPKDRFSAERLKGVDSTLKIQPAKLEDSAVYLCASSLRPFSSSGANVLTFGAGSRLTVL.

The chain joins TRBV6-1 to TRBJ1-2, with D tentatively TRBD1 (5 bases). V lost 1 base and J lost 4, with 13 bases in between. Per germline, CDR1 MNHNS and CDR2 SASEGT. The CDR3 is made up of 15 amino acids. Here the CDR3 reads CASSEVLQALYGYTF. In DNA, the CDR3 is TGTGCCAGCAGTGAAGTATTACAGGCCCTCTATGGCTACACCTTC.

The chain uses TRBV30 and TRBJ1-4; the match to TRBD1 covers 10 bases. Trimming at V came to 5 bases and at J to 7 bases, leaving 7 bases not matched to a gene. Germline V gives CDR1 GTSNPN, CDR2 SVGIG (reference sequence). The CDR3 sequence is 14 residues long. This chain's CDR3 is CAWGTGTGVEKLFF. For the CDR3, the DNA is TGTGCCTGGGGGACCGGGACAGGGGTTGAAAAACTGTTTTTT. The complete variable domain, with remaining parts taken from reference TRBV30 and TRBJ1-4, reads SQTIHQWPATLVQPVGSPLSLECTVEGTSNPNLYWYRQAAGRGLQLLFYSVGIGQISSEVPQNLSASRPQDRQFILSSKKLLLSDSGFYLCAWGTGTGVEKLFFGSGTQLSVL.

V usage is TRBV27 and J usage is TRBJ2-2; D gene unclear. V was clipped by 5 bases and J by 4 bases, with 8 bases between them. The germline gives CDR1 MNHEY, CDR2 SMNVEV (reference sequence). The length of the CDR3 is 13 residues. The CDR3 DNA reads as TGTGCCAGCAGTCCCCGGGTCACCGGGGAGCTGTTTTTT. Translation gives CASSPRVTGELFF.

This clone was detected once. The V call is TRBV10-2, the J call TRBJ2-5, with TRBD1 identical over 8 bases. From germline, CDR1 is WSHSY and CDR2 SAAADI. The CDR3 contains 16 residues. With 3 bases clipped from V and 2 bases from J, the junction kept 8 bases outside the gene matches. The CDR3 nucleotides are TGCGCCAGCAGTGAACCGGACAGGGCCCTTCAAGAGACCCAGTACTTC. Its protein is CASSEPDRALQETQYF.